This T cell receptor (beta chain) was captured by sequencing in a study of breast tumors, draining lymph nodes, adjacent tissues. Overall study findings and caveats: Luminal-like breast cancer showed significantly higher tumor–nontumor repertoire similarity than basal-like. Tumors had less TCR diversity than lymph nodes, more than nontumor tissue. The data were judged consistent with most tumor T cells coming from lymph node and expanding in tumor.

TCRdb reprocessed the multiplex PCR reads with MiXCR, giving one entry per CDR3 protein. The table shows approximately 60,000 distinct CDR3 sequences, with 45% to 60% occurring only once. On this clonotype: Its target is unknown.

Per germline, CDR1 SNHLY and CDR2 FYNNEI. The CDR3 extends over 14 amino acids. V was trimmed by 5 bases and J by 0 bases, leaving 8 bases between them. Sequenced material: breast tumor tissue. The chain carries TRBV2 and TRBJ1-5; no definite D call. This TCR was recovered from a female donor with breast cancer. Some clones in this sample may be carry-over from other donors' samples. The CDR3 loop is CASSQGYSNQPQHF. The CDR3 DNA reads TGTGCCAGCAGTCAAGGCTATAGCAATCAGCCCCAGCATTTT.